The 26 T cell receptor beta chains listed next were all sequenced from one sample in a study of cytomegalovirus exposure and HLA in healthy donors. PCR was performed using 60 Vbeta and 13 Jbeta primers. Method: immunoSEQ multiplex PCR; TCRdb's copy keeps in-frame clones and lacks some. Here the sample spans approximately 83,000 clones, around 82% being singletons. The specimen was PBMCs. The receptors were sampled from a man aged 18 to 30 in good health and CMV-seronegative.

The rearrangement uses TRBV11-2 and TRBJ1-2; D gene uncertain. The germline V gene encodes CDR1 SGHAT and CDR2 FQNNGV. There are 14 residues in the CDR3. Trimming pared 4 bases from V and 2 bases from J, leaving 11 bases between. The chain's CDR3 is CASSSIAHNYGYTF. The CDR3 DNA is TGTGCCAGCAGCTCGATAGCACACAACTATGGCTACACCTTC. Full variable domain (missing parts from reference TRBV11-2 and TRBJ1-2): EAGVAQSPRYKIIEKRQSVAFWCNPISGHATLYWYQQILGQGPKLLIQFQNNGVVDDSQLPKDRFSAERLKGVDSTLKIQPAKLEDSAVYLCASSSIAHNYGYTFGSGTRLTVV.

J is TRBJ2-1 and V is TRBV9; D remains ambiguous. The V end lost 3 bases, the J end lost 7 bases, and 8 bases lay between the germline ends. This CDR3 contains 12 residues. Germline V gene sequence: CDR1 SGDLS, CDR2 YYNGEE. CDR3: CASSDLKNEQFF. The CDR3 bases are TGTGCCAGCAGCGACTTAAAAAATGAGCAGTTCTTC.

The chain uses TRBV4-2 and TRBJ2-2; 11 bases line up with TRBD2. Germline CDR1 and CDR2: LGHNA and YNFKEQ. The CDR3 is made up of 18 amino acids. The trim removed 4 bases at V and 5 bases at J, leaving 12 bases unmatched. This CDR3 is CASSRSLAGAGRTGELFF. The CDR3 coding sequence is TGTGCCAGCAGCCGCTCACTAGCGGGGGCCGGACGTACCGGGGAGCTGTTTTTT.

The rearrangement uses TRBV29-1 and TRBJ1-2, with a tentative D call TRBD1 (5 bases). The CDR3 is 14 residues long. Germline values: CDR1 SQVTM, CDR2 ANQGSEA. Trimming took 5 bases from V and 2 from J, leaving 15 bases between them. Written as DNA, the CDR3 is TGCAGCGTTTATCAGGGAGGGAGGAACTATGGCTACACCTTC. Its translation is CSVYQGGRNYGYTF. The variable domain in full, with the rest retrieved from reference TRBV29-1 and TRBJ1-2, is SAVISQKPSRDICQRGTSLTIQCQVDSQVTMMFWYRQQPGQSLTLIATANQGSEATYESGFVIDKFPISRPNLTFSTLTVSNMSPEDSSIYLCSVYQGGRNYGYTFGSGTRLTVV.

The CDR3 coding sequence is TGCGCCAGCAGCGACGGGAGGCTAGCGGGGCCCACTGATACGCAGTATTTT. Its protein is CASSDGRLAGPTDTQYF. This chain connects TRBV5-1 to TRBJ2-3; 9 positions match TRBD2. The V and J ends lost 4 bases and 6 bases, in that order; junction bases with no gene match: 15. The CDR3 spans 17 residues. Germline loops: CDR1 SGHRS, CDR2 YFSETQ.

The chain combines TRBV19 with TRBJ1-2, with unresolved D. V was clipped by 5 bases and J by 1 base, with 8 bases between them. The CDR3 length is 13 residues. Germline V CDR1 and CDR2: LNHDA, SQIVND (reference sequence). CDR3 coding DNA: TGTGCCAGTAGTTTTCATAGTAACTATGGCTACACCTTC. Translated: CASSFHSNYGYTF.

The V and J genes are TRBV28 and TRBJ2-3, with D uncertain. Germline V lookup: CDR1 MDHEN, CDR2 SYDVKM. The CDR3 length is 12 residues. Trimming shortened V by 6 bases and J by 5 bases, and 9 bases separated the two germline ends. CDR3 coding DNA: TGTGCCAGCAGAACAGTAAAAGATACGCAGTATTTT. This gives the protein CASRTVKDTQYF.

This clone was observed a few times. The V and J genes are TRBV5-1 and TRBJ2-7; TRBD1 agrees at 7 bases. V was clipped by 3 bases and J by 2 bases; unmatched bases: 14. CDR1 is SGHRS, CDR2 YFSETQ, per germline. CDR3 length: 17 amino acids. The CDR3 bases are TGCGCCAGCAGCTCGGGTTCATGGACAGGCCGGACCTACGAGCAGTACTTC. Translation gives CASSSGSWTGRTYEQYF.

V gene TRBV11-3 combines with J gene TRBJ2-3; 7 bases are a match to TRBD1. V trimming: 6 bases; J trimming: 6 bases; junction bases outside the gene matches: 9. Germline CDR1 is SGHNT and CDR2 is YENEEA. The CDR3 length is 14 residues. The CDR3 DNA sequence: TGTGCCAGCAGGGATGGGACAGCGGATGATACGCAGTATTTT. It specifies CASRDGTADDTQYF.

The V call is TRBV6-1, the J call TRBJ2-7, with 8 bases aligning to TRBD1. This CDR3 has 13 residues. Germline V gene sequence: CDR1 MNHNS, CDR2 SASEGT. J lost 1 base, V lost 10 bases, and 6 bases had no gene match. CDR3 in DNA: TGTGCCATAAACAGGGGGTTATCCTACGAGCAGTACTTC. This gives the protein CAINRGLSYEQYF.

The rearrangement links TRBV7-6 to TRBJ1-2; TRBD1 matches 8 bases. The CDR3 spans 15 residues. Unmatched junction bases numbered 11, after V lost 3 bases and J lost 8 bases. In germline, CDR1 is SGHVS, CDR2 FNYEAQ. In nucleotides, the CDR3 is TGTGCCAGCAGCTTGGAGACAGGGGAGATTGGGGGCTACACCTTC. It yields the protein CASSLETGEIGGYTF.

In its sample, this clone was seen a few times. For the CDR3, the DNA is TGCGCCAGCAGCCAAGAGAGTTCACAGGGGGCAGATTCACCCCTCCACTTT. Translating it yields CASSQESSQGADSPLHF. V usage is TRBV4-1 and J usage is TRBJ1-6, with 9 positions matching TRBD1. The CDR3 sequence is 17 residues long. CDR1 and CDR2 from the germline V gene are MGHRA and YSYEKL. The V gene end was trimmed by 0 bases and the J gene end by 8 bases; junction bases not matched to a gene: 8.

CDR3 DNA: TGCGCCAGCAGCGGACAGGTGGGCCTCAACAATGAGCAGTTCTTC. Protein product: CASSGQVGLNNEQFF. The chain is built from TRBV5-1 and TRBJ2-1; 7 nucleotides line up with TRBD1. With V trimmed by 4 bases and J by 5 bases, 9 bases remained unmatched. This CDR3 is built from 15 residues. CDR1 SGHRS and CDR2 YFSETQ come from the germline V gene.

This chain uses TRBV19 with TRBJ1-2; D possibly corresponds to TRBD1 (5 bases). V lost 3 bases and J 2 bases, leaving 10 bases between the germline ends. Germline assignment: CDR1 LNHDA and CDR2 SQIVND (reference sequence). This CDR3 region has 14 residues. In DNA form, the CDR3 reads TGTGCCAGTAGTATCGGGGGATTCAACTATGGCTACACCTTC. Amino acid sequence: CASSIGGFNYGYTF.

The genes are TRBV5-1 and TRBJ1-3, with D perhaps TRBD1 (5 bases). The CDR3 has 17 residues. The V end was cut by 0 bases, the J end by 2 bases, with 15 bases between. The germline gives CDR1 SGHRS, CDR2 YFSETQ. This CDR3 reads CASSLAIGGSPGNTIYF. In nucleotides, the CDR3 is TGCGCCAGCAGCTTGGCAATCGGGGGGTCTCCTGGAAACACCATATATTTT.

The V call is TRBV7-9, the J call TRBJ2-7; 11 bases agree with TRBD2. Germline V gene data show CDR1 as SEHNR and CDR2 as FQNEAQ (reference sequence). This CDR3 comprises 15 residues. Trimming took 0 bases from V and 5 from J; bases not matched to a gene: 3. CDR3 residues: CASSLAGTSGNEQYF. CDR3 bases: TGTGCCAGCAGCTTAGCTGGGACTAGCGGCAACGAGCAGTACTTC.

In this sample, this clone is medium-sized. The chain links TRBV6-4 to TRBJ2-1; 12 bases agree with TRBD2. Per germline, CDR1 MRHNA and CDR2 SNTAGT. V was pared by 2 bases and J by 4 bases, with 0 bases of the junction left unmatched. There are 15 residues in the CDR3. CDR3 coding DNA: TGTGCCAGCAGTGACACTAGCGGGGGGTACAATGAGCAGTTCTTC. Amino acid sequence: CASSDTSGGYNEQFF.

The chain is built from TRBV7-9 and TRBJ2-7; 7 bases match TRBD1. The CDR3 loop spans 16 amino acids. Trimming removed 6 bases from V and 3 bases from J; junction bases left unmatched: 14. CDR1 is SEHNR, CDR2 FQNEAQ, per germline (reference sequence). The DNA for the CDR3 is TGTGCCAGCAGTTCCTCGGCCGGGACAGCAATCTACGAGCAGTACTTC. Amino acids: CASSSSAGTAIYEQYF.

The CDR3 DNA is TGTGCCAGCACCCGGGACAGGGATGGTTCACCCCTCCACTTT. Residues: CASTRDRDGSPLHF. The J gene is TRBJ1-6, the V gene TRBV6-5; 9 bases are a match to TRBD1. CDR3 size: 14 residues. The germline CDR1 and CDR2 sequences are MNHEY and SVGAGI. The junction had 7 bases not matched to a gene; V was cut back by 7 bases and J by 9 bases.

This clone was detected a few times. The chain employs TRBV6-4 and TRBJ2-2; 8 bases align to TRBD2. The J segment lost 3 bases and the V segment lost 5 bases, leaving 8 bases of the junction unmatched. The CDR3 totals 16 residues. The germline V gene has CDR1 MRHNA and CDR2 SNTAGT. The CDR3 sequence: CASSKSSGGDTGELFF. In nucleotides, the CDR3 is TGTGCCAGCAGTAAAAGCAGCGGGGGTGACACCGGGGAGCTGTTTTTT.

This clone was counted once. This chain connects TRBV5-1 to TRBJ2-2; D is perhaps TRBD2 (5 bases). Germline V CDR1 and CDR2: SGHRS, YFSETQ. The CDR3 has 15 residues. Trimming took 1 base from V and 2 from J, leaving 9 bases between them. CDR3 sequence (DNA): TGCGCCAGCAGCTTGATTGAGGGTAACACCGGGGAGCTGTTTTTT. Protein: CASSLIEGNTGELFF. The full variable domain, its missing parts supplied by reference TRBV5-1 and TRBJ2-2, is KAGVTQTPRYLIKTRGQQVTLSCSPISGHRSVSWYQQTPGQGLQFLFEYFSETQRNKGNFPGRFSGRQFSNSRSEMNVSTLELGDSALYLCASSLIEGNTGELFFGEGSRLTVL.

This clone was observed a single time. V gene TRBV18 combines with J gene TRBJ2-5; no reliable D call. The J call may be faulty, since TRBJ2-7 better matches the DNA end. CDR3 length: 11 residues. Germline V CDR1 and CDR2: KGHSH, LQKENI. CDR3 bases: TGTGCCAGCTCAGATCCCTACGAGCAGTACTTC. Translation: CASSDPYEQYF.

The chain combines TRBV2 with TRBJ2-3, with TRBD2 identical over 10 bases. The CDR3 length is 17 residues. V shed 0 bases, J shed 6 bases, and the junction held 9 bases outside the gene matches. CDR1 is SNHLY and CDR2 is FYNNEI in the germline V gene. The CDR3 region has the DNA TGTGCCAGCAGTGAAGCGCGGAGCGGGGGGGCCGTTGATACGCAGTATTTT. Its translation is CASSEARSGGAVDTQYF.

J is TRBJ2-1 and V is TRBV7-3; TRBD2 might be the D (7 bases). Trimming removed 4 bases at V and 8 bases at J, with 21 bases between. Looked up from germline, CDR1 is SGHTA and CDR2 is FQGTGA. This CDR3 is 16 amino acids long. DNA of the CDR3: TGTGCCAGCAGCTCCACAGGGTGGACTAGTCCCCATGAGCAGTTCTTC. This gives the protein CASSSTGWTSPHEQFF.

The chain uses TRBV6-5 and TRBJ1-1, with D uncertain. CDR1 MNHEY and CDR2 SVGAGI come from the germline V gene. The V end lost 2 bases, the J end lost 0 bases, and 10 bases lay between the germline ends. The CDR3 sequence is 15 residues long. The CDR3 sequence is CASSYGGRMNTEAFF. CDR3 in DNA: TGTGCCAGCAGTTACGGAGGCCGGATGAACACTGAAGCTTTCTTT.

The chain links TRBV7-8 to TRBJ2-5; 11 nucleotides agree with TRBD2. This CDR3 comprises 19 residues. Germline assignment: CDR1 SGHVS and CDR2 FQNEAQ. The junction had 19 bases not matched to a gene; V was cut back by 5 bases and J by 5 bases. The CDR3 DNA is TGTGCCAGCAGCCTTAGGGTGAAGCTAGCGGGGGGTCTTTGGGAGACCCAGTACTTC. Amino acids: CASSLRVKLAGGLWETQYF.